This section outlines one T cell receptor (beta chain) sequence together with its context. The data were produced by immunoSEQ multiplex PCR, yet TCRdb's version contains in-frame clones alone and is incomplete. The repertoire holds approximately 460,000 clones, with roughly 89% as singletons. This entry comes from a study of blood T cell repertoires in COVID-19. Study summary: Nucleic acid was either cDNA or gDNA, and it came from T cells, B-cell-depleted T cells, or PBMCs.

Seattle patient enrollment occurred during active infection, with longitudinal follow-up thereafter. The CDR3 has 14 amino acids. Germline CDR1 reads MNHEY; CDR2 reads SMNVEV (reference sequence). The J segment lost 6 bases and the V segment lost 5 bases, leaving 2 bases of the junction unmatched. Sequencing was performed on peripheral blood. The receptor's source is a man between 18 and 29 years old with COVID-19, enrolled during active disease. This chain uses TRBV27 with TRBJ2-1; 12 nucleotides line up with TRBD2. This CDR3 reads CASSTSGGPNEQFF. In nucleotides, the CDR3 is TGTGCCAGCAGTACTAGCGGGGGGCCCAATGAGCAGTTCTTC.